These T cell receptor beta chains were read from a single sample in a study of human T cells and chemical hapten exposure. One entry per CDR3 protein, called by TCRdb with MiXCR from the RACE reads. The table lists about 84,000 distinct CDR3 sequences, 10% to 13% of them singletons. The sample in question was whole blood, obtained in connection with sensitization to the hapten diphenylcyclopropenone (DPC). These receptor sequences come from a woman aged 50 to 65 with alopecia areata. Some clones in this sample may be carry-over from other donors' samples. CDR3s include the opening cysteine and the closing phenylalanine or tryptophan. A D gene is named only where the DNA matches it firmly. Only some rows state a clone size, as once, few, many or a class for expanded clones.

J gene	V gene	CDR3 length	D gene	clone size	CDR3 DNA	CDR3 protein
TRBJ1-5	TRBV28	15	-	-	TGTGCCAGCAGTGGACAGTCCCTTGGCAATCAGCCCCAGCATTTT	CASSGQSLGNQPQHF
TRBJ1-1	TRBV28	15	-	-	TGTGCCAGCAGTTCTCCCCCCCAGTCGAACACTGAAGCTTTCTTT	CASSSPPQSNTEAFF
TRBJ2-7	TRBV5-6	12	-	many	TGTGCCAGCAGGTTTTTCCCGGGGGAGCAGTACTTC	CASRFFPGEQYF
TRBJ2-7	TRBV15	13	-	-	TGTGCCACCAGCAGAGCATCAGACTACGAGCAGTACTTC	CATSRASDYEQYF
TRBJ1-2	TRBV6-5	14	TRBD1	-	TGTGCCAGCGCCAGACAGGGAGGGAACTATGGCTACACCTTC	CASARQGGNYGYTF
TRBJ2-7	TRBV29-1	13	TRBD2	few	TGCAGCGTTGGACTAGCGGGAATAAACGAGCAGTACTTC	CSVGLAGINEQYF
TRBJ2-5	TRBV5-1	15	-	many	TGCGCCAGCAGCTTGTTTACTAGTGGGGGTGAGACCCAGTACTTC	CASSLFTSGGETQYF
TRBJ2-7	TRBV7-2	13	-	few	TGTGCCAGCAAGGACGCGAGCTCCTACGAGCAGTACTTC	CASKDASSYEQYF
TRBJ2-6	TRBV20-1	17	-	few	TGCAGTGCCTCTATGGTAGCGGCCGGCTCTGGGGCCAACGTCCTGACTTTC	CSASMVAAGSGANVLTF
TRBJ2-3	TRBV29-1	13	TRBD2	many	TGCAGCGTTAAAGCGGGAGGTACAGATACGCAGTATTTT	CSVKAGGTDTQYF
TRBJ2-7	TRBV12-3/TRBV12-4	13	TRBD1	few	TGTGCCAGCAGCTTCAGGGGGACGGGCGAGCAGTACTTC	CASSFRGTGEQYF
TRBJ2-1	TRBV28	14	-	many	TGTGCCAGCACCTTGGGGACCCCTAGGATTGAGCAGTTCTTC	CASTLGTPRIEQFF
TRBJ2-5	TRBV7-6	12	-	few	TGTGCCAGCAGCTTAGAATCGAAGACCCAGTACTTC	CASSLESKTQYF
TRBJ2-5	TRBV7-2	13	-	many	TGTGCCAGCAGCTTCAGGCTGACGGAGACCCAGTACTTC	CASSFRLTETQYF
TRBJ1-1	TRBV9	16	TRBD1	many	TGTGCCAGCAGCGTCACAGGGGGGGTTATGAACACTGAAGCTTTCTTT	CASSVTGGVMNTEAFF
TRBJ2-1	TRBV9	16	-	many	TGTGCCAGCAGCGCCTCTGGAGGGGGGCGTTGGAATGAGCAGTTCTTC	CASSASGGGRWNEQFF
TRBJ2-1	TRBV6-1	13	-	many	TGTGCCAGTACTAGCGGGACAGGGAATGAGCAGTTCTTC	CASTSGTGNEQFF
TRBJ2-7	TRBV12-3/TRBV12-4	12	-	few	TGTGCCAGCAGCCAGCAATTCTACGAGCAGTACTTC	CASSQQFYEQYF
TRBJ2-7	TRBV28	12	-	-	TGTGCCAGCAGTCTCGCGCGGGACAAGCAGTACTTC	CASSLARDKQYF
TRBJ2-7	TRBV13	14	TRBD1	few	TGTGCCAGCAGCCCGCGACAGGGGTGGTCCGAGCAGTACTTC	CASSPRQGWSEQYF